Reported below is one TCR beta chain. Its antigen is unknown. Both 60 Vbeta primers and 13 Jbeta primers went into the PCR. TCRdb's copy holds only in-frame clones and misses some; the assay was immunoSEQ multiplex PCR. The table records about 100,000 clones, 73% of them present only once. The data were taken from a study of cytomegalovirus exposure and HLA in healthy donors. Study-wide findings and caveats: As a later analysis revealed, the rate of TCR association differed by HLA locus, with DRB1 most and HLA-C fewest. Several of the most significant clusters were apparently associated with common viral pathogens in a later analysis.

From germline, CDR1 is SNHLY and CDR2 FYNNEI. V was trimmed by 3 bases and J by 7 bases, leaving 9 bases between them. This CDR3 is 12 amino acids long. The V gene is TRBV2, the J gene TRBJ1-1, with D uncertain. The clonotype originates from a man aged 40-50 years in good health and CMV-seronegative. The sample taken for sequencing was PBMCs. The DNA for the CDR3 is TGTGCCAGCAGTGATCAAGCCAATGAAGCTTTCTTT. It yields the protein CASSDQANEAFF.